This paragraph reports one T cell receptor beta chain. It has no known antigen specificity. No much larger clonotype is one base removed from it; base qualities were not supplied. This sample was taken from a study of cytomegalovirus exposure and HLA in healthy donors (dated by TCRdb to 2017 to 2019). A note on the overall study: An earlier analysis of several hundred of the donors reported approximately 270 Gb of sequence data and 120 million or so unique TCR beta sequences from about 180 million T cells. To predict cytomegalovirus infection status, the study brought together high-throughput TCR immunosequencing, statistical association of individual TCRs with disease status, and machine learning. Roughly 300 gigabases of sequencing data and around 88 million unique TCR sequences made up an early release that covered 500 to 650 HLA-typed donors. A later genetic analysis took genome-wide SNP genotypes for about 55% of the 666 donors and used that subset as a discovery cohort. In a later analysis, previously published TCR beta repertoires from hundreds of donors were re-analyzed and high-resolution HLA genotyping was added so that TCR occurrence patterns could be studied. Every discovery cohort repertoire had been produced on one sequencing platform. In the later analysis, no new phenotypic data were used to find candidate immune exposures; instead, reliance was placed on TCR beta sequences and their occurrence across donors. On average, 235,054 unique TCR beta nucleotide sequences were sequenced per donor among 300 to 500 genotyped donors of the cohort, with 15% to 20% of those sequences being non-productive. The aim of the study was to test whether cataloging public T cell receptors could identify signatures of past pathogen exposure. An earlier analysis of approximately 630 of the donors applied high-throughput TCR beta sequencing to assess whether each TCR beta V gene segment acted as functional or pseudogenic. Four or five DR-DQ haplotypes were handled as single units for association and clustering, since linkage in the cohort was strong. Typing coverage differed by locus: A, B, C, DRB1 and DQB1 were typed in about 620-630 donors, DQA1 in 500 to 550, DPA1 in approximately 600, and DPB1 in roughly 450. The genetic ancestry cluster associated with self-reported Caucasian donors included over 65% of the approximately 430 genotyped donors. The T cell repertoires of some 670 subjects were profiled by immunosequencing and related to cytomegalovirus serostatus. Donor age, sex, ethnicity and CMV serostatus were collected together with the repertoire data. In addition to the first cohort of 666 subjects, a separate validation cohort of approximately 120 different subjects was used. Class I and class II HLA loci were covered by the typing at four-digit resolution. Study-wide conclusions, independent of this receptor: In a later analysis, HLA-associated TCR beta chains showed more clonal expansion and lower generation probabilities than non-associated chains that were equally common. A cluster of highly shared sequence variants was judged likely to represent a technical artifact of the sequencing pipeline. V-gene and J-gene trimming of TCR beta chains was associated with a missense DCLRE1C variant in a later genetic analysis, and the association was replicated in an independent cohort. In a later analysis, most CMV-associated TCR beta chains were found to appear HLA-restricted, with HLA associations seemingly driven largely by CMV exposure. A total of 150 to 200 TCR beta chains were listed by the study as associated with cytomegalovirus. In this cohort, only TCR beta chains were sequenced, and detectable features were limited by the absence of alpha or paired-chain data. The authors suggested that the approach could potentially be generalized to other disease states and immunological phenotypes. Presence/absence analyses assumed roughly uniform sequencing depth across donors, an assumption that may not hold. In a later genetic analysis, fewer N-insertions in productive TCRs were reported among donors in an Asian-associated ancestry cluster than the approximately 710-donor mean. In a later analysis, several top co-occurrence clusters were reported to appear linked to parvovirus B19, influenza, CMV and Epstein-Barr virus. In an earlier analysis of 587 of the donors, most TCR beta V segments appeared in productive rearrangements about 90% or about 30% of the time, broadly matching IMGT annotations. The 87-base-pair reads could not distinguish some IMGT-functional V segments, including TRBV6-2 and TRBV6-3, so those segments were excluded. A later analysis associated 15,000 to 20,000 TCR beta sequences with specific HLA alleles at a false discovery rate of 0.05. A few of the identified cytomegalovirus-associated TCR beta chains were confirmed in vitro to be specific for cytomegalovirus antigens. In a later analysis, the rate of TCR association differed among HLA loci, with DRB1 alleles having the most associated TCRs and HLA-C alleles having the fewest. CMV serostatus was the only immune exposure information available for the cohort. Linkage disequilibrium might explain the correlated functional status among segregating V segments, but an unknown experimental factor could not be ruled out. Because counts were too low, some 16 rarely observed V segments, including chromosome 9 orphons, were excluded from the earlier analysis of some 590 of the donors. Assigning TCR associations to individual alleles was difficult when HLA alleles, especially DR and DQ, strongly co-occurred. Cytomegalovirus status was reported to be diagnosed by the classifier with high specificity and sensitivity in both the original and validation cohorts. HLA typing was unavailable for some donors at each locus, so association tests used only the typed subset. Across donors, most TCR sequences were observed very rarely, whereas some public TCRs were present in many individuals. A further reported finding was that TCR beta sequences accurately predicted the HLA-A and HLA-B alleles for most subjects in the first cohort.

The cohort was made up of roughly 670 healthy bone marrow donors. Cohort members were all nominally healthy when sampled, although unrecorded immune exposures were likely present. The donor tested CMV seropositive, placing the donor among the 289 seropositive members of the cohort. Every donor gave a peripheral blood sample, and the peripheral blood mononuclear cells from that sample were used for TCR beta sequencing. The Qiagen DNeasy Blood Extraction Kit was used to extract genomic DNA from the blood cell samples. The library relied on the immunoSEQ multiplex PCR assay. A mixture of 60 forward primers for TCR Vbeta segments and 13 reverse primers for TCR Jbeta segments was used in the multiplex PCR. The CDR3 region of rearranged TCR beta genes was amplified from genomic DNA by a multiplex PCR assay. The Illumina HiSeq System was used to sequence the amplified TCR beta libraries as 87-base-pair reads. In the authors' own workflow: A later analysis tallied roughly 80 million unique TCR beta chains across the 666 repertoires, and 10 million to 11 million of those chains were shared by two or more donors. Raw reads were error-corrected and collapsed into unique sequences with a nearest-neighbor algorithm that merged closely related sequences to remove PCR and sequencing errors. To assign V, D and J gene segments, CDR3 sequences were aligned to IMGT reference sequences. For a sequence to be retained, at least a six-nucleotide match to both a V gene segment and a J gene segment was required. Rearrangements were called productive when the CDR3 lacked stop codons and stayed in frame with V and J; all others were non-productive. Following IMGT convention, CDR3 was defined as the stretch from the second conserved V-encoded cysteine up to the conserved J-encoded phenylalanine. In an earlier analysis of roughly 610 of the donors, sequences lacking an unambiguous match to a single V gene segment were excluded. In an earlier analysis of roughly 500 of the donors, V segments were called functional above 56.7% productive rearrangements and were called segregating when the between-donor standard deviation exceeded 5%. A statistical classification framework was built to diagnose cytomegalovirus status from the catalog of TCR beta chain sequences. In a later analysis, V and J genes were assigned by comparing TCR nucleotide sequences against IMGT/GENE-DB human TR gene sequences. Using the TCRdist pipeline, a later analysis assigned CDR3 sequences along with most-parsimonious VDJ recombination scenarios. In a later analysis, each TCR beta chain was defined by its CDR3 amino acid sequence together with its V-gene family, and reads lacking a unique V-gene family were excluded. A later analysis removed 550 to 700 highly shared, low-generation-probability nucleotide sequences to deal with suspected cross-contamination and a sequencing artifact. In a later analysis, a clonal expansion index for each public chain was calculated from normalized within-repertoire ranks of inferred template counts. In a later analysis, generation probabilities were computed with a VDJ recombination model fitted to out-of-frame rearrangements, and the resulting probabilities were checked against IGoR. A later analysis scored TCR-TCR, TCR-HLA and TCR-CMV co-occurrence with hypergeometric tests, applying a repertoire-size bias correction to TCR pairs. To estimate false discovery rates, a later analysis permuted the HLA or CMV assignments 20 times. A later analysis grouped co-occurring TCRs with DBSCAN, adding TCRdist sequence similarity when clustering within HLA-allele-positive subsets. Repertoires with fewer than 30,000 or more than 120,000 public chains were left out of co-occurrence clustering, as were about 5 repertoires with anomalous nucleotide sharing. The table comes from immuneACCESS by way of TCRdb, which keeps in-frame sequences with V and J called. Part of the clones is missing from these tables; in studies checked, under half for an unresolved V gene and the rest for unknown reasons. That table is the source of V, J and clone size, and D and trimming were worked out from the DNA. The sample table shows about 78,000 clones, and 55% to 75% are seen once. Less than 7.5% of the sample goes to the ten largest clones.

The trim is 1 base for V and 1 base for J, with a gap of 12 bases between the germline ends. For CDR1 and CDR2, the germline V gene lists SGHDN and FVKESK. The CDR3 measures 16 amino acids from cysteine to phenylalanine. Only the CDR3 part of the read is kept: 48 bases, read in frame from the first base. The TCR comes from a man aged 25-40 years in good health and CMV-seropositive. Source material: PBMCs. The chain links TRBV14 with TRBJ2-3; TRBD1 is a weak D gene call, 6 bases matching. The CDR3 has the sequence CASSQVSGQRTDTQYF. The DNA sequence is TGTGCCAGCAGCCAAGTCTCCGGACAGCGCACAGATACGCAGTATTTT.